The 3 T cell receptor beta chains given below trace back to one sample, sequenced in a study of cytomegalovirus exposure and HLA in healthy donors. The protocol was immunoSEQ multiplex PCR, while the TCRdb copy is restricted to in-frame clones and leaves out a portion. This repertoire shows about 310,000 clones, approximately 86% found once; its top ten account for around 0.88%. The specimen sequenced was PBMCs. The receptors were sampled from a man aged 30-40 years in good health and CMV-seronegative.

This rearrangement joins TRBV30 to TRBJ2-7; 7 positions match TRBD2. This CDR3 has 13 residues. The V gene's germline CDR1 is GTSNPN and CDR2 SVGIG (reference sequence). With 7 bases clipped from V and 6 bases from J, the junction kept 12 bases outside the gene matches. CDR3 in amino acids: CASHNGGGSEQYF. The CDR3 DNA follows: TGTGCCTCACACAACGGGGGAGGGAGCGAGCAGTACTTC.

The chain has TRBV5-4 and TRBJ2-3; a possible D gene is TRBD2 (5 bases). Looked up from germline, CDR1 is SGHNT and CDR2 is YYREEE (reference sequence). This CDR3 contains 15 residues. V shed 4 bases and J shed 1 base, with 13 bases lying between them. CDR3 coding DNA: TGTGCCAGCAGCCCCCGGGAACAGCGCACAGATACGCAGTATTTT. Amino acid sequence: CASSPREQRTDTQYF.

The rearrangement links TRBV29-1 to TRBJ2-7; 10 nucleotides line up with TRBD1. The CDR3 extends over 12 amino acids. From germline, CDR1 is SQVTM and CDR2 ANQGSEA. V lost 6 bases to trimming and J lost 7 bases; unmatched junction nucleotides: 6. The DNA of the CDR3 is TGCAGCGTGACCCGACAGGGGGCTGAGCAGTACTTC. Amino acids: CSVTRQGAEQYF.